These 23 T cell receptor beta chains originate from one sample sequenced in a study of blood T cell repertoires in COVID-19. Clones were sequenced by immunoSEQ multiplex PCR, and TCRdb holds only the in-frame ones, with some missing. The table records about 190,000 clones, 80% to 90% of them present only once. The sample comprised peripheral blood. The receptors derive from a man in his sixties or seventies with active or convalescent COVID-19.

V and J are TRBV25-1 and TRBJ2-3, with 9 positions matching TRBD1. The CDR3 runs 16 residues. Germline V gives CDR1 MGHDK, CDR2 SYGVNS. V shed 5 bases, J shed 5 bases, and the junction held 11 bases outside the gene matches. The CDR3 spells CASSPGTGLSGDTQYF. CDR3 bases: TGTGCCAGCAGTCCTGGGACAGGGTTAAGCGGAGATACGCAGTATTTT.

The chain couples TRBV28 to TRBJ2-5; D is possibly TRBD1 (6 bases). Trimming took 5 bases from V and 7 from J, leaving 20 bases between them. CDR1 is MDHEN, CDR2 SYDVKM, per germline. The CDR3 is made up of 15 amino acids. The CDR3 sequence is CASSQGRGRIGTQYF. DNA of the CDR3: TGTGCCAGCAGTCAGGGGCGTGGACGAATAGGGACCCAGTACTTC.

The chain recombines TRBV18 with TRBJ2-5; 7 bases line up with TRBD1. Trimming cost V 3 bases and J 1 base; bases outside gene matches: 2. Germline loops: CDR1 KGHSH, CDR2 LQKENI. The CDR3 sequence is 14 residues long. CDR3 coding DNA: TGTGCCAGCTCACCGGGACAGATCCAAGAGACCCAGTACTTC. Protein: CASSPGQIQETQYF.

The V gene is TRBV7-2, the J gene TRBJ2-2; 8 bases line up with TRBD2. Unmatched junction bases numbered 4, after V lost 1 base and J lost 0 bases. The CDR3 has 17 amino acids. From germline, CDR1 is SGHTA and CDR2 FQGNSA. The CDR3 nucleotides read TGTGCCAGCAGCTTAGACTCAGCGGGAGCGAACACCGGGGAGCTGTTTTTT. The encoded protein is CASSLDSAGANTGELFF.

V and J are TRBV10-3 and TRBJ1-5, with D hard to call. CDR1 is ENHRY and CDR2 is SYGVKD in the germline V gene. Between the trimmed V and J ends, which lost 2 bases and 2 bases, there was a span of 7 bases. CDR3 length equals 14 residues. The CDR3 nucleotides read TGTGCCATCAGTGAGGACGGGGGCAATCAGCCCCAGCATTTT. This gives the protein CAISEDGGNQPQHF.

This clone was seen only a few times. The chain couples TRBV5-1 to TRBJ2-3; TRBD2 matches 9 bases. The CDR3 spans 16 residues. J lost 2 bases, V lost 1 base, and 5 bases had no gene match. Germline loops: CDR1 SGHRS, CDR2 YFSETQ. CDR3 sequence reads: CASSLQSSGATDTQYF. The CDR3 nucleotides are TGCGCCAGCAGCTTGCAGTCTAGCGGGGCCACAGATACGCAGTATTTT. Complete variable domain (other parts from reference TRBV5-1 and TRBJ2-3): KAGVTQTPRYLIKTRGQQVTLSCSPISGHRSVSWYQQTPGQGLQFLFEYFSETQRNKGNFPGRFSGRQFSNSRSEMNVSTLELGDSALYLCASSLQSSGATDTQYFGPGTRLTVL.

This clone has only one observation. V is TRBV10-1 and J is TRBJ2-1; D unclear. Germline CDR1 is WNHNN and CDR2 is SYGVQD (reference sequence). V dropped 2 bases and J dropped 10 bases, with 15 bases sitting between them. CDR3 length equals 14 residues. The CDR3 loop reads CASSEVPGLTEQFF. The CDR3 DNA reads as TGCGCCAGCAGTGAGGTTCCCGGCCTGACAGAGCAGTTCTTC.

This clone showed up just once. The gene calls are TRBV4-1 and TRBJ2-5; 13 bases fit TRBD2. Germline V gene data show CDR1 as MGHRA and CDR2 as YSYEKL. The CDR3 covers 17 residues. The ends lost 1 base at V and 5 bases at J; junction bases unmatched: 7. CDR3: CASSQVELAGGPETQYF. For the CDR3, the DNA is TGCGCCAGCAGCCAAGTAGAACTAGCGGGAGGGCCGGAGACCCAGTACTTC.

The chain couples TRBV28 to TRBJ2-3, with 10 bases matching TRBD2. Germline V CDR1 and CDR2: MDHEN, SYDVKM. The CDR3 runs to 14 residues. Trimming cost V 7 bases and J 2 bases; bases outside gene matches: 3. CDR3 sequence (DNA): TGTGCCAGCACTAGCGGGGGCAACACAGATACGCAGTATTTT. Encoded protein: CASTSGGNTDTQYF. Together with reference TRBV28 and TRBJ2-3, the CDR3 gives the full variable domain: DVKVTQSSRYLVKRTGEKVFLECVQDMDHENMFWYRQDPGLGLRLIYFSYDVKMKEKGDIPEGYSVSREKKERFSLILESASTNQTSMYLCASTSGGNTDTQYFGPGTRLTVL.

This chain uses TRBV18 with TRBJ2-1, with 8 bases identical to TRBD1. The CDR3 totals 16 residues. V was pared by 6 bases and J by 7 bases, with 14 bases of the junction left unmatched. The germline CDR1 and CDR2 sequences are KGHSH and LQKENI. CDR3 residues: CASSLSRGRRINEQFF. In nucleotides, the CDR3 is TGTGCCAGCTCCCTCTCCAGGGGGCGCAGGATAAATGAGCAGTTCTTC.

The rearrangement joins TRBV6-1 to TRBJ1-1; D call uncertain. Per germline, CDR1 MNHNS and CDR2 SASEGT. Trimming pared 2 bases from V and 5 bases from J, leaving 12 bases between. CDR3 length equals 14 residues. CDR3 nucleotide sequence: TGTGCCAGCAGTGAAATCGGCCGGAGAACTGAAGCTTTCTTT. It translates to CASSEIGRRTEAFF.

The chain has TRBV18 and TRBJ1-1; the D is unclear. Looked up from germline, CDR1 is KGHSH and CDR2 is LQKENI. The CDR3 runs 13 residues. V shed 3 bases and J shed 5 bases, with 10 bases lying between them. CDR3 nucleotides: TGTGCCAGCTCACCCGGGGAAGGGACTGAAGCTTTCTTT. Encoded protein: CASSPGEGTEAFF.

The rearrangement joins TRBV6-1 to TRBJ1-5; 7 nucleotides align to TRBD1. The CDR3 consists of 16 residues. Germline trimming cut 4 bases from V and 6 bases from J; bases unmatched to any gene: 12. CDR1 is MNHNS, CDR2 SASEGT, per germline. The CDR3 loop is CASSANDRVRGQPQHF. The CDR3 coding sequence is TGTGCCAGCAGTGCGAATGACAGGGTGAGGGGTCAGCCCCAGCATTTT.

The DNA for the CDR3 is TGTGCCAGCAGTGAGAGGGGACTGATAAATGGCTACACCTTC. Amino acid sequence: CASSERGLINGYTF. This chain links TRBV6-1 with TRBJ1-2; D possibly corresponds to TRBD1 (5 bases). In germline, CDR1 is MNHNS, CDR2 SASEGT. The CDR3 runs 14 residues. Trimming removed 3 bases from V and 6 bases from J, with 14 bases in between.

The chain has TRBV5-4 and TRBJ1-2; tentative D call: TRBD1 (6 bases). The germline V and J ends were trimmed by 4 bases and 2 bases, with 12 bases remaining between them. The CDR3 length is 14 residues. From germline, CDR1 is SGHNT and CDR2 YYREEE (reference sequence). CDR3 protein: CASSPTGYNYGYTF. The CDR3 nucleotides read TGTGCCAGCAGCCCGACAGGATACAACTATGGCTACACCTTC.

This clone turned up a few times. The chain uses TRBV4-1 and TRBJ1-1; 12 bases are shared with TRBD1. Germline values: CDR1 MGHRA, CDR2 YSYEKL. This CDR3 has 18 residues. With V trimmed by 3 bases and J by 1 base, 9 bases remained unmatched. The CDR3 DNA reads TGCGCCAGCAGCCATACCGGGACAGGGGGCGGAAGGAACACTGAAGCTTTCTTT. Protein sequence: CASSHTGTGGGRNTEAFF.

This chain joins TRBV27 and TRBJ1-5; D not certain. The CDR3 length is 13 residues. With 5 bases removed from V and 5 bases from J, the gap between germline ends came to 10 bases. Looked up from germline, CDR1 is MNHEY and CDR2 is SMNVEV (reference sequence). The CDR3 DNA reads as TGTGCCAGCAGTCTCACTCGGGATCAGCCCCAGCATTTT. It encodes CASSLTRDQPQHF.

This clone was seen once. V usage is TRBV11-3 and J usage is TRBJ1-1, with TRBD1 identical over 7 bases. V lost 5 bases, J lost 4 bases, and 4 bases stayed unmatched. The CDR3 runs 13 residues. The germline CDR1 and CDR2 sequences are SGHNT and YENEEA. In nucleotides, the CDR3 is TGTGCCAGCAGCAGACAGGGTTCCACTGAAGCTTTCTTT. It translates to CASSRQGSTEAFF.

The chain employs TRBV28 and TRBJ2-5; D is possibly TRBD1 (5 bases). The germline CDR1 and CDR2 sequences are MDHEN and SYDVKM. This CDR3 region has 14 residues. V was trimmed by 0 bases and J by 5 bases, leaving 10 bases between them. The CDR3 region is CASSLWGQAETQYF. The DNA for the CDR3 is TGTGCCAGCAGTTTATGGGGGCAGGCGGAGACCCAGTACTTC.

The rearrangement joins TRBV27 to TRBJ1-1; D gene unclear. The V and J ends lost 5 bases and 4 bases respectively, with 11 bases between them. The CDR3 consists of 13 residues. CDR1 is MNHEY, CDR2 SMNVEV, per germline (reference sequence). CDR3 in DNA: TGTGCCAGCAGTCCACACGGGGTCACTGAAGCTTTCTTT. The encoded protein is CASSPHGVTEAFF.

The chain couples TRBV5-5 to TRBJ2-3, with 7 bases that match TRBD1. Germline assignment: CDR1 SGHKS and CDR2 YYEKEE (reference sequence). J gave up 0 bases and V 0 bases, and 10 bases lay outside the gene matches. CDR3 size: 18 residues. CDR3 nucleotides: TGTGCCAGCAGCTTGGACAGGGGACAACCTAGAAGCACAGATACGCAGTATTTT. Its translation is CASSLDRGQPRSTDTQYF.

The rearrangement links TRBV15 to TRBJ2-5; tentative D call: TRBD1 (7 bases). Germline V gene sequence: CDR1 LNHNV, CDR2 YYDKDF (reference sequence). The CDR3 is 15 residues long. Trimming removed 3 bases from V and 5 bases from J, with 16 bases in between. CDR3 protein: CATSSDREVRETQYF. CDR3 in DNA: TGTGCCACCAGCAGTGACAGGGAGGTTCGGGAGACCCAGTACTTC.

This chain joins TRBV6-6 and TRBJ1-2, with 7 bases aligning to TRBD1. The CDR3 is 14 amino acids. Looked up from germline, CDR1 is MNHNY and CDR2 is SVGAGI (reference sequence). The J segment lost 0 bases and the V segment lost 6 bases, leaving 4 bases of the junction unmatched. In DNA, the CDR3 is TGTGCCAGCAGCTCCGGGACAGCTAACTATGGCTACACCTTC. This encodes CASSSGTANYGYTF.